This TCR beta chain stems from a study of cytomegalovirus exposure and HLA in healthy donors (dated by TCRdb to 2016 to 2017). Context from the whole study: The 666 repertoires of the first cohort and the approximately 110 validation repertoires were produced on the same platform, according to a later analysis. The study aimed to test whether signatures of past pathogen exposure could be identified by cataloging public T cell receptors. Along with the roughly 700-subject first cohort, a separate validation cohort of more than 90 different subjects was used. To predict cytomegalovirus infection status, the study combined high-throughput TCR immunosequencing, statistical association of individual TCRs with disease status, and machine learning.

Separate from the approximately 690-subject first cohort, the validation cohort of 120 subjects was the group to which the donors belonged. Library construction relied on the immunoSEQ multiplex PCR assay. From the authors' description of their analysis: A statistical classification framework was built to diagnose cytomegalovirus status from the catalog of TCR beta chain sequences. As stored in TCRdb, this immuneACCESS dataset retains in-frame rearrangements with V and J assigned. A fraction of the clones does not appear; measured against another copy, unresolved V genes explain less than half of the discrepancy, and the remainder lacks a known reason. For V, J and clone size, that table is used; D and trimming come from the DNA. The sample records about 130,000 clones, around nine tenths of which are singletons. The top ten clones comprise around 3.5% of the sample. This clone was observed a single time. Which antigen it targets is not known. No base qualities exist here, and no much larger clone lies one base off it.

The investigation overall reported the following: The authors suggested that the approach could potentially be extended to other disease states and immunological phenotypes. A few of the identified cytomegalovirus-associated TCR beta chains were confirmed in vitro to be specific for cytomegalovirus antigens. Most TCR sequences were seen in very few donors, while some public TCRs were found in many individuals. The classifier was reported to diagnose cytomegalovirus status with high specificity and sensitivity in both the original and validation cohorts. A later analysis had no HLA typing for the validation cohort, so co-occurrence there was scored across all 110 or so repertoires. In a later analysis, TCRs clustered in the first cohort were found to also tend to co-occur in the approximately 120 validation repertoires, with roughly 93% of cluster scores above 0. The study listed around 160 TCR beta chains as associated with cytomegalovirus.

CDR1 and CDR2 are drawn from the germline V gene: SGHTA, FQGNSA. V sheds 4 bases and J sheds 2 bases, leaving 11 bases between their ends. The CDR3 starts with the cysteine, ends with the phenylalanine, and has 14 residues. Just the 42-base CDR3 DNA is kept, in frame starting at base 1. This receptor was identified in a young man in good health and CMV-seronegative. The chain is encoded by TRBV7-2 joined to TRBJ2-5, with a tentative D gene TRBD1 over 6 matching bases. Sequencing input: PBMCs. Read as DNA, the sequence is TGTGCCAGCAGCTCCAGGACAGAGCAAGAGACCCAGTACTTC. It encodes CASSSRTEQETQYF.